This TCR beta chain was sequenced for a study of cytomegalovirus exposure and HLA in healthy donors. PCR involved 60 Vbeta and 13 Jbeta primers. Profiling relied on immunoSEQ multiplex PCR, and the TCRdb table lists in-frame clones only, not all of them. The sample holds under 150,000 clones, about 80% seen once. Overall study results and limits: Accurate HLA-A and HLA-B prediction from TCR beta sequences was reported for most subjects.

Germline CDR1 MNHEY, CDR2 SMNVEV (reference sequence). V shed 4 bases and J shed 5 bases, with 14 bases lying between them. The CDR3 has 15 residues. This clone was recorded only once. What it recognizes is unknown. The receptor was derived from a woman between 45 and 60 years old in good health and CMV-seronegative. This chain joins TRBV27 and TRBJ2-2; D not certain. Sequencing input: PBMCs. CDR3 bases: TGTGCCAGCAGTTCCCTCACTAAGTTAACCGGGGAGCTGTTTTTT. Its protein product is CASSSLTKLTGELFF.